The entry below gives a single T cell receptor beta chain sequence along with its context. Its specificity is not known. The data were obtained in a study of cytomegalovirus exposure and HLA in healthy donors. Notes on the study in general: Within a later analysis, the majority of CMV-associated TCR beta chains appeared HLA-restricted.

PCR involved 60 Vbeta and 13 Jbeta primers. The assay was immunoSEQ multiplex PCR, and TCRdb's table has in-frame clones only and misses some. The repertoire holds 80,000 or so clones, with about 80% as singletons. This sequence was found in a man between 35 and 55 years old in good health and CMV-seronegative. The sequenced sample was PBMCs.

CDR3 sequence reads: CASSSNYVGTEAFF. CDR3 DNA: TGTGCCAGCAGCTCTAACTATGTGGGCACTGAAGCTTTCTTT. This chain connects TRBV11-1 to TRBJ1-1; D is ambiguous. The germline V gene has CDR1 SGHAT and CDR2 FQDESV (reference sequence). The CDR3 runs 14 residues. The V gene lost 4 bases and the J gene lost 4 bases, with 13 bases spanning the gap.